Listed below are T cell receptor beta chains from one sample, sequenced in a study of cytomegalovirus exposure and HLA in healthy donors. Only in-frame clones appear in the TCRdb table, and some are missing; sequencing was by immunoSEQ multiplex PCR. The data hold 95,000 to 150,000 clones, with over 75% observed a single time. Sequenced material: PBMCs. These receptors all stem from a woman aged 18 to 35 in good health and CMV-seronegative. Each CDR3 is given with its conserved first and last residue. The D gene is left open where the match is weak. Clone size is shown for a subset of rows, as once, few, many or a class of expanded clone.

j_gene | d_gene | abundance | v_gene | CDR3aa | CDR3nt
TRBJ2-3 | TRBD1 | few | TRBV5-4 | CASSLATGVDTDTQYF | TGTGCCAGCAGCTTGGCGACAGGGGTCGACACAGATACGCAGTATTTT
TRBJ2-7 | TRBD2 | . | TRBV18 | CASSSIPTSGSSYEQYF | TGTGCCAGCTCCTCTATCCCGACTAGCGGGAGTTCCTACGAGCAGTACTTC
TRBJ2-3 | TRBD2 | . | TRBV11-2 | CASSLRYGGTDTQYF | TGTGCCAGCAGCTTACGCTACGGGGGGACAGATACGCAGTATTTT
TRBJ1-5 | . | few | TRBV27 | CASSLLGGGATQPQHF | TGTGCCAGCAGTTTATTAGGTGGGGGGGCTACACAGCCCCAGCATTTT
TRBJ1-1 | TRBD1 | few | TRBV5-1 | CASSLASGQAVNTEAFF | TGCGCCAGCAGCTTGGCCTCGGGACAGGCAGTGAACACTGAAGCTTTCTTT
TRBJ2-3 | . | . | TRBV7-9 | CASSLGLTITDTQYF | TGTGCCAGCAGCTTAGGACTGACGATCACAGATACGCAGTATTTT
TRBJ1-5 | . | . | TRBV29-1 | CSVQASGGQPQHF | TGCAGCGTACAGGCCTCCGGGGGGCAGCCCCAGCATTTT
TRBJ1-1 | . | once | TRBV6-1 | CASMWGGLTEAFF | TGTGCCAGCATGTGGGGGGGCTTGACTGAAGCTTTCTTT
TRBJ2-1 | . | . | TRBV6-4 | CASSRDTPQVRTYNEQFF | TGTGCCAGCAGCCGGGACACCCCCCAGGTGAGGACCTACAATGAGCAGTTCTTC
TRBJ1-2 | TRBD1 | . | TRBV10-3 | CAIRRQGDYGYTF | TGTGCCATCAGACGACAGGGAGACTATGGCTACACCTTC
TRBJ2-7 | TRBD1 | . | TRBV4-1 | CASSPVDGTVYYEQYF | TGCGCCAGCAGCCCCGTTGACGGGACAGTCTACTACGAGCAGTACTTC
TRBJ2-3 | . | . | TRBV7-3 | CASSLGRQASTDTQYF | TGTGCCAGCAGCTTAGGCCGACAGGCTTCTACAGATACGCAGTATTTT
TRBJ1-6 | TRBD1 | . | TRBV4-3 | CASSQSTGEWGDSPLHF | TGCGCCAGCAGCCAATCCACAGGGGAATGGGGGGATTCACCCCTCCACTTT
TRBJ1-5 | TRBD1 | . | TRBV2 | CASEQGLDQPQHF | TGTGCCAGTGAACAGGGGCTCGATCAGCCCCAGCATTTT
TRBJ1-1 | . | . | TRBV7-3 | CASSLGAGVNTEAFF | TGTGCCAGCAGCTTAGGTGCAGGGGTAAACACTGAAGCTTTCTTT
TRBJ1-1 | . | . | TRBV6-1 | CASSELSRVTEAFF | TGTGCCAGCAGTGAACTATCCAGGGTCACTGAAGCTTTCTTT
TRBJ2-7 | TRBD1 | . | TRBV6-6 | CASSTTSGTGGYEQYF | TGTGCCAGCAGTACGACGTCCGGGACAGGGGGCTACGAGCAGTACTTC
TRBJ2-6 | . | few | TRBV4-1 | CASSSSDSLSGANVLTF | TGCGCCAGCAGCTCTAGCGACTCACTTTCTGGGGCCAACGTCCTGACTTTC
TRBJ1-2 | TRBD1 | . | TRBV7-2 | CASSLSVRDRGGYTF | TGTGCCAGCAGCTTATCTGTGCGGGACAGGGGTGGCTACACCTTC
TRBJ2-3 | . | . | TRBV9 | CAGSPWGGWRTDTQYF | TGTGCCGGCAGCCCTTGGGGGGGCTGGCGCACAGATACGCAGTATTTT
TRBJ2-7 | . | . | TRBV5-1 | CASSPNGGRTYEQYF | TGCGCCAGCAGCCCTAATGGGGGGAGGACCTACGAGCAGTACTTC
TRBJ1-4 | . | few | TRBV19 | CASRPGASANEKLFF | TGTGCCAGTAGACCAGGGGCTTCGGCTAATGAAAAACTGTTTTTT
TRBJ2-1 | TRBD2 | . | TRBV11-1 | CASSSVAGSYNEQFF | TGTGCCAGCAGCTCGGTAGCGGGGTCCTACAATGAGCAGTTCTTC
TRBJ1-1 | . | . | TRBV18 | CASSPIVKLNTEAFF | TGTGCCAGCTCACCAATTGTCAAATTGAACACTGAAGCTTTCTTT
TRBJ2-3 | TRBD2 | . | TRBV7-3 | CASSLIPLAGVADTQYF | TGTGCCAGCAGCTTAATTCCCCTAGCGGGGGTCGCAGATACGCAGTATTTT
TRBJ2-7 | TRBD2 | . | TRBV19 | CASSMSGRAYEQYF | TGTGCCAGTAGTATGTCAGGGAGGGCCTACGAGCAGTACTTC
TRBJ1-2 | TRBD1 | . | TRBV29-1 | CSVETGQPFYGYTF | TGCAGCGTTGAAACGGGACAGCCCTTCTATGGCTACACCTTC
TRBJ1-6 | . | few | TRBV10-3 | CAIKRTENSPLHF | TGTGCCATCAAGAGGACAGAGAATTCACCCCTCCACTTT
TRBJ1-1 | . | . | TRBV6-5 | CASSYLRGTEAFF | TGTGCCAGCAGTTACTTACGAGGTACTGAAGCTTTCTTT
TRBJ2-2 | TRBD1 | . | TRBV7-8 | CASSLGTGYTGELFF | TGTGCCAGCAGCTTAGGGACAGGGTACACCGGGGAGCTGTTTTTT
TRBJ2-6 | TRBD1 | . | TRBV6-1 | CAGPRDRAWANVLTF | TGTGCCGGCCCGAGGGACAGGGCTTGGGCCAACGTCCTGACTTTC
TRBJ1-1 | . | . | TRBV29-1 | CSVERPGRATEAFF | TGCAGCGTTGAACGCCCAGGCAGGGCCACTGAAGCTTTCTTT
TRBJ2-7 | TRBD2 | . | TRBV7-2 | CASSPTSGSSYEQYF | TGTGCCAGCAGCCCGACTAGCGGGAGCTCCTACGAGCAGTACTTC
TRBJ1-4 | . | . | TRBV27 | CASSLYAGVNEKLFF | TGTGCCAGCAGTTTATATGCGGGTGTCAATGAAAAACTGTTTTTT
TRBJ2-2 | TRBD2 | . | TRBV7-6 | CASSLQRGVANTGELFF | TGTGCCAGCAGCTTACAGCGGGGGGTTGCGAACACCGGGGAGCTGTTTTTT
TRBJ2-1 | . | once | TRBV6-5 | CASSGPIGGEQFF | TGTGCCAGCAGTGGCCCCATAGGCGGTGAGCAGTTCTTC
TRBJ1-1 | . | . | TRBV7-9 | CASSLTADHEAFF | TGTGCCAGCAGCTTAACCGCAGATCACGAAGCTTTCTTT
TRBJ2-3 | TRBD2 | . | TRBV5-1 | CASSLGLAGMADTQYF | TGCGCCAGCAGCTTGGGACTAGCGGGAATGGCAGATACGCAGTATTTT
TRBJ1-2 | . | few | TRBV4-1 | CASSQGRSSGYGYTF | TGCGCCAGCAGCCAAGGCCGATCATCCGGCTATGGCTACACCTTC
TRBJ2-7 | . | . | TRBV4-1 | CASSQGAVYEQYF | TGCGCCAGCAGCCAAGGAGCTGTCTACGAGCAGTACTTC
TRBJ2-1 | TRBD2 | . | TRBV7-2 | CASSLAGGQGEQFF | TGTGCCAGCAGCCTAGCGGGAGGGCAGGGTGAGCAGTTCTTC
TRBJ2-1 | TRBD2 | . | TRBV7-9 | CASSLVGGGRLGNEQFF | TGTGCCAGCAGCTTAGTCGGCGGCGGGAGGTTGGGCAATGAGCAGTTCTTC
TRBJ1-2 | . | . | TRBV5-4 | CASSLERTNYGYTF | TGTGCCAGCAGCTTGGAGAGAACTAACTATGGCTACACCTTC
TRBJ1-4 | TRBD1 | . | TRBV4-2 | CASSRGQGSGNEKLFF | TGTGCCAGCAGCCGAGGACAGGGTTCGGGAAATGAAAAACTGTTTTTT
TRBJ1-3 | . | . | TRBV29-1 | CSVEQGIAGNTIYF | TGCAGCGTTGAACAGGGAATCGCTGGAAACACCATATATTTT
TRBJ2-5 | . | . | TRBV2 | CASKRELETQYF | TGTGCCAGTAAGAGGGAGTTAGAGACCCAGTACTTC
TRBJ2-2 | . | . | TRBV9 | CASSDPSYTGELFF | TGTGCCAGCAGCGACCCCAGTTACACCGGGGAGCTGTTTTTT
TRBJ2-3 | TRBD2 | . | TRBV5-1 | CASSSGLAGGADTQYF | TGCGCCAGCAGCTCAGGACTAGCGGGAGGTGCGGATACGCAGTATTTT
TRBJ2-7 | . | . | TRBV2 | CASRDDYQNIYEQYF | TGTGCCAGCAGGGATGACTACCAGAATATTTACGAGCAGTACTTC
TRBJ1-3 | . | . | TRBV10-2 | CASHSQNSGNTIYF | TGCGCCAGCCACAGTCAGAACTCTGGAAACACCATATATTTT
TRBJ2-1 | TRBD1 | . | TRBV18 | CASSPTLQGADEQFF | TGTGCCAGCTCACCAACCTTACAGGGGGCTGATGAGCAGTTCTTC
TRBJ1-2 | TRBD1 | . | TRBV6-6 | CASSRTQLGQGVGYTF | TGTGCCAGCAGCAGAACTCAACTGGGACAGGGGGTCGGCTACACCTTC
TRBJ2-1 | TRBD1 | . | TRBV6-1 | CASGSGQGTYNEQFF | TGTGCCAGCGGATCGGGACAGGGGACCTACAATGAGCAGTTCTTC
TRBJ1-4 | . | . | TRBV18 | CASSRRGFGKLFF | TGTGCCAGCTCCCGAAGGGGATTCGGAAAACTGTTTTTT